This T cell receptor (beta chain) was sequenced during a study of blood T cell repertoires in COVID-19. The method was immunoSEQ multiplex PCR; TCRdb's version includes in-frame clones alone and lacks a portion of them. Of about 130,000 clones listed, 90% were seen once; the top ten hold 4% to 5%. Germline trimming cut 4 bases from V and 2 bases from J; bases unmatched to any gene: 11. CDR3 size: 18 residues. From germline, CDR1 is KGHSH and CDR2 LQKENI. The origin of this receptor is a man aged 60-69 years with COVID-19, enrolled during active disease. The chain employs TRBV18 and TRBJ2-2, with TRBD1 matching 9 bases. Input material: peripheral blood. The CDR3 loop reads CASSLLPGQGQNTGELFF. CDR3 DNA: TGTGCCAGCTCACTCCTCCCGGGACAGGGTCAAAACACCGGGGAGCTGTTTTTT.